This TCR beta chain is from a study of shared clonotypes between healthy human individuals. The wider study: Every donor yielded three CD4 naive, three CD4 memory, two CD8 naive and one CD8 memory plate.

CDR1 is SGHAT, CDR2 FQNNGV, per germline. CDR3 length equals 15 residues. Trimming left V 3 bases short and J 3 bases short, with 14 bases between. The CD4+ fraction was divided into a CD45RA+ naive subset and a CD45RA-negative memory subset. Method: immunoSEQ multiplex PCR; TCRdb's copy keeps in-frame clones and lacks some. The data show about 710,000 clones, with over 60% seen just once and 1.8% held by the top ten. Sample: memory CD4+ T cells sorted from blood. The sample's subset: CD45RA-negative fraction. The rearrangement joins TRBV11-2 to TRBJ1-1, with D possibly TRBD1 on 6 matching bases. The sequence was collected from a woman in her thirties in good health. CDR3 amino acids: CASSFWGRGYTEAFF. CDR3 bases: TGTGCCAGCAGCTTCTGGGGGCGAGGGTACACTGAAGCTTTCTTT.